A selection of T cell receptor beta chains follows, all from one sample in a study of response to subunit inactivated influenza vaccine. TCRdb called the RT-PCR reads again in MiXCR, with one record for every CDR3 protein. The sample lists 630,000 or so distinct CDR3 sequences, less than 20% seen once, with more than 9% in the top ten. This specimen consisted of PBMCs from blood, obtained 11 to 12 days after vaccination. The receptor source for this set is a man in his forties or fifties who received an inactivated influenza vaccine. Each CDR3 is given with its conserved first and last residue. D genes are given only for firm matches. For some rows the clone size is stated as once, few or many, or as a class when expanded; others skip it.

d_call clone_size j_call v_call cdr3_aa cdr3_nt
TRBD1 few TRBJ1-1 TRBV7-8 CASSHVTGGSSEAFF TGTGCCAGCAGCCACGTGACAGGGGGTTCATCTGAAGCTTTCTTT
- few TRBJ2-3 TRBV4-3 CASSPGRVSTDTQYF TGCGCCAGCAGCCCGGGGCGAGTTAGCACAGATACGCAGTATTTT
- - TRBJ2-5 TRBV20-1 CSARDERGDGLGTQYF TGCAGTGCTAGAGATGAGAGGGGAGATGGGTTAGGGACCCAGTACTTC
TRBD2 - TRBJ2-5 TRBV4-3 CASSQDLAGGRGTQYF TGCGCCAGCAGCCAAGATCTGGCGGGGGGCCGGGGGACCCAGTACTTC
TRBD2 - TRBJ2-3 TRBV6-1 CASSISGRRTDTQYF TGTGCCAGCAGTATTAGCGGGAGGAGGACAGATACGCAGTATTTT
- - TRBJ1-1 TRBV5-1 CASEGHPNTEAFF TGCGCCAGCGAGGGACACCCGAACACTGAAGCTTTCTTT
- many TRBJ2-4 TRBV6-2/TRBV6-3 CASSYFYPSRENIQYF TGTGCCAGCAGTTACTTTTATCCCTCCCGGGAAAACATTCAGTACTTC
TRBD2 few TRBJ2-2 TRBV10-3 CATIAGSNTGELFF TGTGCCACCATAGCGGGATCGAACACCGGGGAGCTGTTTTTT
TRBD1 - TRBJ1-1 TRBV12-3/TRBV12-4 CASRRTGGLNTEAFF TGTGCCAGCAGGCGGACAGGGGGTCTGAACACTGAAGCTTTCTTT
TRBD1 many TRBJ2-3 TRBV12-3/TRBV12-4 CASSLVGGADTQYF TGTGCCAGCAGTTTAGTAGGGGGCGCAGATACGCAGTATTTT
TRBD1 few TRBJ1-2 TRBV20-1 CSATTGGVRLFGYTF TGCAGTGCTACGACAGGGGGCGTCCGACTATTTGGCTACACCTTC
- few TRBJ2-3 TRBV29-1 CSVEGQVDTQYF TGCAGCGTTGAAGGCCAGGTAGATACGCAGTATTTT
TRBD2 - TRBJ2-2 TRBV4-3 CASSQGVAGGPDTGELFF TGCGCCAGCAGCCAAGGGGTAGCGGGAGGGCCTGACACCGGGGAGCTGTTTTTT
- - TRBJ1-2 TRBV7-9 CATGSDLGYGYTF TGTGCAACCGGCAGCGATTTAGGCTATGGCTACACCTTC
TRBD1 few TRBJ2-1 TRBV7-2 CASSFGQGTSYNEQFF TGTGCCAGCAGCTTTGGACAGGGAACCTCCTACAATGAGCAGTTCTTC
- few TRBJ1-1 TRBV15 CATAPVLGLNTEAFF TGTGCCACGGCTCCGGTGCTGGGTTTGAACACTGAAGCTTTCTTT
- - TRBJ2-2 TRBV7-2 CASSLPQGGVTGELFF TGTGCCAGCAGCTTACCCCAAGGGGGTGTCACCGGGGAGCTGTTTTTT
- - TRBJ2-5 TRBV29-1 CSVALWTELQETQYF TGCAGCGTTGCTCTTTGGACAGAGCTACAAGAGACCCAGTACTTC
- - TRBJ2-3 TRBV5-1 CASSLAVASSTDTQYF TGCGCCAGCAGCTTGGCAGTAGCGTCTAGCACAGATACGCAGTATTTT
- few TRBJ2-7 TRBV20-1 CSARGPTRAYEQYF TGCAGTGCTAGAGGGCCCACTAGGGCCTACGAGCAGTACTTC
- - TRBJ1-2 TRBV5-1 CASSVQGGYGYTF TGCGCCAGCAGCGTACAGGGTGGCTATGGCTACACCTTC
- few TRBJ2-5 TRBV20-1 CSSTPMPLAETQYF TGCAGTTCGACCCCGATGCCATTAGCAGAGACCCAGTACTTC
TRBD2 - TRBJ2-1 TRBV10-3 CAISELAGGMGEQFF TGTGCCATCAGTGAACTAGCGGGAGGAATGGGTGAGCAGTTCTTC
- many TRBJ2-1 TRBV3-1 CASSPLRSGANEQFF TGTGCCAGCAGCCCTCTAAGATCCGGGGCCAATGAGCAGTTCTTC
- many TRBJ1-5 TRBV29-1 CSVARAGVGQPQHF TGCAGCGTTGCCCGAGCAGGCGTCGGACAGCCCCAGCATTTT
TRBD2 few TRBJ2-7 TRBV12-3/TRBV12-4 CASSLESAGGTYEQYF TGTGCCAGCAGTTTGGAATCTGCGGGGGGTACCTACGAGCAGTACTTC
- many TRBJ2-7 TRBV4-1 CASSQDFSSYEQYF TGCGCCAGCAGCCAAGATTTCAGCTCCTACGAGCAGTACTTC
- few TRBJ1-1 TRBV19 CASSTKQGYPANTEAFF TGTGCCAGTAGTACGAAACAGGGTTATCCGGCGAACACTGAAGCTTTCTTT
- few TRBJ1-2 TRBV18 CASSRENYGYTF TGTGCCAGCTCCAGGGAAAACTATGGCTACACCTTC
TRBD1 - TRBJ2-1 TRBV19 CASSSTGTDNEQFF TGTGCCAGTAGTAGCACCGGGACAGACAATGAGCAGTTCTTC
- few TRBJ2-3 TRBV3-1 CASSQGVGRADTQYF TGTGCCAGCAGCCAAGGAGTGGGTCGGGCAGATACGCAGTATTTT